This TCR beta chain was recorded in a study of T cells in Graves' hyperthyroidism and ophthalmopathy. Overall study findings and caveats: Most thyroid-expanded clonotypes above 0.001 were also found in blood. A model of 13 V-J features distinguished ophthalmopathy from stable hyperthyroidism.

The germline V and J ends were trimmed by 4 bases and 3 bases, with 7 bases remaining between them. The germline CDR1 and CDR2 sequences are LNHDA and SQIVND (reference sequence). CDR3 size: 13 residues. Of note for this clonotype: What it binds is unknown.

It was uncontrolled infection, other autoimmune disease, pregnancy or lactation that excluded patients. Fresh peripheral blood, approximately 9.6 ml, yielded the PBMCs. Researchers amplified the TCR beta CDR3 regions from RNA transcripts. RT-PCR in the first round (using the HTBI primer set) targeted the TCR CDR3. TCRdb re-derived calls from the multiplex PCR reads in MiXCR, one entry per CDR3 protein. Here the sample spans more than 600,000 distinct CDR3 sequences, about 16% being singletons. V usage is TRBV19 and J usage is TRBJ2-1; D is ambiguous. Sample: blood. The source is a man between 18 and 35 years old with Graves' hyperthyroidism. This CDR3 is CASSTKIYNEQFF. The CDR3 DNA follows: TGTGCCAGTAGTACGAAAATCTACAATGAGCAGTTCTTC.